Each of the 8 T cell receptor beta chains below was sequenced from the same sample in a study of Ad26.COV2.S vaccination and SARS-CoV-2 variants. The table came from immunoSEQ multiplex PCR; TCRdb's copy has only in-frame clones and leaves some out. This sample yields over 400,000 clones, of which 92% are seen a single time; around 1.7% belongs to the top ten. Regarding treatment: roughly 19 received Ad26.COV2.S at low or high dose, single or two shots; about five received placebo; per-sample allocation not given. Following the first vaccine or placebo injection, samples were taken on day 63. Material: peripheral blood, obtained in a trial of Ad26.COV2.S vaccine versus placebo. The receptors stem from a person aged 18-60 years who received the Ad26.COV2.S COVID-19 vaccine or a placebo.

The genes are TRBV4-1 and TRBJ1-2, with D hard to call. CDR1 and CDR2 (germline): MGHRA, YSYEKL. Trimming stripped 1 base from V and 3 bases from J, with 9 bases between. This CDR3 is built from 14 residues. Here the CDR3 DNA reads TGCGCCAGCAGCCAAGCCGGCCTGGACTATGGCTACACCTTC. Protein product: CASSQAGLDYGYTF.

The gene calls are TRBV5-8 and TRBJ1-1; D not resolved. Germline lookup yields CDR1 SGHTS and CDR2 YDEGEE. V was trimmed by 4 bases and J by 5 bases, leaving 6 bases between them. CDR3 length: 11 residues. The CDR3 region is CASSPMTEAFF. The CDR3 bases are TGTGCCAGCAGCCCAATGACTGAAGCTTTCTTT.

The chain combines TRBV5-1 with TRBJ2-1; D gene uncertain. CDR1 and CDR2 from the germline V gene are SGHRS and YFSETQ. V lost 4 bases and J lost 5, with 10 bases in between. CDR3 length equals 13 residues. The DNA of the CDR3 is TGCGCCAGCAGCCCGGACCCAAACAATGAGCAGTTCTTC. This sequence encodes CASSPDPNNEQFF.

J is TRBJ1-2 and V is TRBV24-1; D remains unclear. The CDR3 is made up of 14 amino acids. The V gene lost 0 bases and the J gene lost 4 bases, with 8 bases spanning the gap. The germline gives CDR1 KGHDR, CDR2 SFDVKD. CDR3: CATSDLNRSYGYTF. The DNA for the CDR3 is TGTGCCACCAGTGATTTGAACAGATCCTATGGCTACACCTTC.

The count of this clone is one. This CDR3 is CASSLTGRGSNSPLHF. In DNA form, the CDR3 reads TGTGCCAGCAGTCTGACAGGGCGAGGGTCTAATTCACCCCTCCACTTT. The chain uses TRBV27 and TRBJ1-6; 7 bases map to TRBD1. This CDR3 has 16 residues. Germline lookup yields CDR1 MNHEY and CDR2 SMNVEV (reference sequence). Losses at the gene ends were 5 bases for V and 6 bases for J; bases not matched to a gene: 10.

The sample holds one count of this clone. The J gene is TRBJ2-5, the V gene TRBV12-3 or TRBV12-4; D is unclear. Trimming shortened V by 5 bases and J by 1 base, and 8 bases separated the two germline ends. The CDR3 consists of 13 residues. The CDR3 sequence is CASSRYGQETQYF. The CDR3 DNA is TGTGCCAGCAGTCGGTATGGCCAAGAGACCCAGTACTTC.

V is TRBV23-1 and J is TRBJ2-2; 8 nucleotides agree with TRBD1. TRBV23-1 is reported as an ORF; its role is uncertain. The CDR3 runs 21 residues. The V and J ends lost 4 bases and 1 base, in that order; junction bases with no gene match: 20. The CDR3 loop is CASSLPQGATCRTKNTGELFF. In DNA form, the CDR3 reads TGCGCCAGCAGTCTCCCCCAGGGGGCCACGTGCCGAACCAAGAACACCGGGGAGCTGTTTTTT.

The chain employs TRBV19 and TRBJ2-7; 9 positions match TRBD1. Trimming at V came to 7 bases and at J to 5 bases, leaving 12 bases not matched to a gene. This CDR3 is built from 15 residues. CDR1 and CDR2 from the germline V gene are LNHDA and SQIVND (reference sequence). The chain's CDR3 is CASKTPGQGSDEQYF. CDR3 DNA: TGTGCCAGTAAAACACCGGGACAGGGAAGCGACGAGCAGTACTTC.